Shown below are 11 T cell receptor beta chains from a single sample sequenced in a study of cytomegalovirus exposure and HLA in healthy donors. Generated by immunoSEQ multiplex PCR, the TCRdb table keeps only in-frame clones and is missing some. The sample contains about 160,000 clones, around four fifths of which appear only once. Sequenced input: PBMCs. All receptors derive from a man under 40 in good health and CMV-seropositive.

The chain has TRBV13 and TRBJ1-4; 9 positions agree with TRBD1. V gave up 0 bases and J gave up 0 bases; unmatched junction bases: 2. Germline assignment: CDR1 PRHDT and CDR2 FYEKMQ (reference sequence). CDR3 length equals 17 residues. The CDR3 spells CASSLGGTGTTNEKLFF. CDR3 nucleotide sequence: TGTGCCAGCAGCTTAGGAGGGACAGGGACAACTAATGAAAAACTGTTTTTT.

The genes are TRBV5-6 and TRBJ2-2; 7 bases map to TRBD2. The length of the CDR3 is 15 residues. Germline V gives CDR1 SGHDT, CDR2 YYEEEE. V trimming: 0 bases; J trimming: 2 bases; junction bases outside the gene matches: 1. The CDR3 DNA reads TGTGCCAGCAGCTTGGTGGGACTAAACACCGGGGAGCTGTTTTTT. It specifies CASSLVGLNTGELFF.

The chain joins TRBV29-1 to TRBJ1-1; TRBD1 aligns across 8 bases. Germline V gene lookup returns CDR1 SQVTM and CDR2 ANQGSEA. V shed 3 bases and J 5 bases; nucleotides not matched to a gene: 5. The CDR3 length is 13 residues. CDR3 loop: CSVDPGGTTEAFF. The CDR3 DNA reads TGCAGCGTTGATCCAGGGGGCACTACTGAAGCTTTCTTT.

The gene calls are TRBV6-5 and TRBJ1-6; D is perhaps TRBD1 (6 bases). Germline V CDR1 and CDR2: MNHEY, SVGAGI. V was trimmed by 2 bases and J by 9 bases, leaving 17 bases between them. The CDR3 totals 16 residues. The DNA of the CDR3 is TGTGCCAGCAGTTACGCGGGGCGGGGGGCTGGTTCACCCCTCCACTTT. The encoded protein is CASSYAGRGAGSPLHF.

CDR3 region: CASSQEGAGGPSDTQYF. CDR3 DNA sequence: TGCGCCAGCAGCCAAGAAGGGGCGGGGGGGCCCTCAGATACGCAGTATTTT. This sequence joins TRBV4-3 and TRBJ2-3, with 9 bases matching TRBD2. Unmatched junction bases numbered 8, after V lost 0 bases and J lost 4 bases. The CDR3 totals 17 residues. CDR1 and CDR2 (germline): LGHNA, YSLEER.

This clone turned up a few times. The CDR3 loop reads CASSLSLATSGGNGQYF. The CDR3 DNA is TGTGCCAGCAGCTTATCTTTGGCAACTAGCGGGGGAAACGGGCAGTACTTC. This chain joins TRBV7-2 and TRBJ2-7; 11 nucleotides line up with TRBD2. CDR1 and CDR2 from the germline V gene are SGHTA and FQGNSA. With V trimmed by 2 bases and J by 9 bases, 15 bases remained unmatched. This CDR3 is built from 17 residues. The full variable domain, with the rest looked up from reference TRBV7-2 and TRBJ2-7, is GAGVSQSPSNKVTEKGKDVELRCDPISGHTALYWYRQSLGQGLEFLIYFQGNSAPDKSGLPSDRFSAERTGGSVSTLTIQRTQQEDSAVYLCASSLSLATSGGNGQYFGPGTRLTVT.

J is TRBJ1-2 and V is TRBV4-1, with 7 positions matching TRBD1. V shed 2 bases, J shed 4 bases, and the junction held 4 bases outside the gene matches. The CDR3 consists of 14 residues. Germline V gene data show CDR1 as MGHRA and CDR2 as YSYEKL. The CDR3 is CASSQTGVGYGYTF. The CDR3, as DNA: TGCGCCAGCAGCCAAACAGGGGTGGGCTATGGCTACACCTTC.

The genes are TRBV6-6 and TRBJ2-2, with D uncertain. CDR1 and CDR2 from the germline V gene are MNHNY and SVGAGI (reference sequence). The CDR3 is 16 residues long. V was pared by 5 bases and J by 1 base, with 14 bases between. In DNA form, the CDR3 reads TGTGCCAGCAGTCCACGTGGTTCAGGGAACACCGGGGAGCTGTTTTTT. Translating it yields CASSPRGSGNTGELFF.

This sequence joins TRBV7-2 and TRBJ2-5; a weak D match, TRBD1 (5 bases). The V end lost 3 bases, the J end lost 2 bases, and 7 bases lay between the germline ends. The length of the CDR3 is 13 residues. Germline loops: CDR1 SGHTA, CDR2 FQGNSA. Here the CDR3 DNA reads TGTGCCAGCAGCTTCAACAGGCAAGAGACCCAGTACTTC. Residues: CASSFNRQETQYF.

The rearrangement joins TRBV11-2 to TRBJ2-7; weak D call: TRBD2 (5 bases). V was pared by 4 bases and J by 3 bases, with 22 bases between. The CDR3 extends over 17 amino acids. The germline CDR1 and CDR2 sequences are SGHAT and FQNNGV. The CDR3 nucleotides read TGTGCCAGCAGCTATTTCCCGGTGGGAAGCGGAAGCTACGAGCAGTACTTC. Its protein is CASSYFPVGSGSYEQYF. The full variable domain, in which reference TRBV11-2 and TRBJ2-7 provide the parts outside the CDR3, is EAGVAQSPRYKIIEKRQSVAFWCNPISGHATLYWYQQILGQGPKLLIQFQNNGVVDDSQLPKDRFSAERLKGVDSTLKIQPAKLEDSAVYLCASSYFPVGSGSYEQYFGPGTRLTVT.

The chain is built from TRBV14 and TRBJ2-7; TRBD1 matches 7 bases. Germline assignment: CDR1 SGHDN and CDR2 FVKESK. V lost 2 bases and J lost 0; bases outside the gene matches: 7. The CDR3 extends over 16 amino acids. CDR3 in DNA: TGTGCCAGCAGCCAATATGGGACAGAAGGCTCCTACGAGCAGTACTTC. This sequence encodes CASSQYGTEGSYEQYF.